Included here is one T cell receptor (beta chain) sequence, with context. Patients in Seattle were enrolled during active infection, then followed longitudinally. Per the original data handling: Amplified reference gene primers provided the basis for estimating nucleated cell counts. The assay was immunoSEQ multiplex PCR, and TCRdb's table has in-frame clones only and misses some. From that table come the V and J calls and clone size; the DNA was used to work out D and trimming. This table holds 80,000 or so clones, 65% to 90% found once. J lost 9 bases, V lost 4 bases, and 5 bases had no gene match. This CDR3 has 14 amino acids. CDR1 MRHNA and CDR2 SNTAGT come from the germline V gene. The sample belongs to a study of blood T cell repertoires in COVID-19. Study background: Researchers got acute and convalescent COVID-19 samples from the United States, Italy and Spain. Nucleic acid was either cDNA or gDNA, and it came from T cells, B-cell-depleted T cells, or PBMCs.

Material for sequencing was peripheral blood. The chain couples TRBV6-4 to TRBJ2-7; 14 bases agree with TRBD2. The TCR originated in a man between 50 and 59 years old with COVID-19, enrolled during active disease. In DNA form, the CDR3 reads TGTGCCAGCAGTGTGACTAGCGGGAGGGTGGGGCAGTACTTC. It encodes CASSVTSGRVGQYF.